This T cell receptor beta chain was identified during a study of Graves' ophthalmopathy and Graves' hyperthyroidism. This CDR3 contains 15 residues. Per germline, CDR1 SGHRS and CDR2 YFSETQ. Trimming took 0 bases from V and 2 from J; bases not matched to a gene: 5. Amplification targeted the TCR beta CDR3 regions, with RNA transcripts as the source material. Second-round multiplex PCR came after first-round RT-PCR with HTBI primers. TCRdb reanalysed the multiplex PCR reads using MiXCR and keeps one entry per CDR3 protein. The sample lists some 200,000 distinct CDR3 sequences, 25% to 35% occurring once. Moderate-to-severe activity, CAS at least 3, NOSPECS at least 4 and duration under 3 months characterized donors with ophthalmopathy. This clonotype was counted at least ten times.

The V gene is TRBV5-1, the J gene TRBJ2-7; 7 bases are a match to TRBD2. The source of this sequence is a man aged 50-59 years with Graves' ophthalmopathy. The sequenced sample was peripheral blood. CDR3 sequence reads: CASSLGGGRTYEQYF. The CDR3 coding sequence is TGCGCCAGCAGCTTGGGGGGGGGGAGAACCTACGAGCAGTACTTC.